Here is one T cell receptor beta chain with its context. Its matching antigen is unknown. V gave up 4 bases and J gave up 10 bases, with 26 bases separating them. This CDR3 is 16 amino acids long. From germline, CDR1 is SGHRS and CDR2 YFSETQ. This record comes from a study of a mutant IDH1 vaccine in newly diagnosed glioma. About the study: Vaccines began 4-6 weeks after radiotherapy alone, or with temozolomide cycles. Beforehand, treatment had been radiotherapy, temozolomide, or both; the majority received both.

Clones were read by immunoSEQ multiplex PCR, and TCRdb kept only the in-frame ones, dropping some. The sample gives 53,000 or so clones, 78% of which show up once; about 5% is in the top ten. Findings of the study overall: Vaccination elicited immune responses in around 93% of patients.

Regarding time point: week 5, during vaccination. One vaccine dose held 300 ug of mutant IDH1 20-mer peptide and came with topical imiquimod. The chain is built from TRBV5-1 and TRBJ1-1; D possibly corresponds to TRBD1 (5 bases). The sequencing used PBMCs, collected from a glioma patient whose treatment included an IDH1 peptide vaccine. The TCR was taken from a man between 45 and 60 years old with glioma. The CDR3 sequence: CASSREPGRGRSGAFF. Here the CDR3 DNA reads TGCGCCAGCAGCCGGGAGCCCGGTAGGGGAAGATCTGGAGCTTTCTTT.